A few counts support the clone carrying this TCR beta chain. Together with a sample-barcoded 5' primer, a J-beta primer mix was included in a second PCR lasting about 7 to 11 cycles. Per-sample output comprised a minimum of 3 million paired-end reads containing CDR3. MiXCR, applied by TCRdb to the 5' RACE reads, yields one record per CDR3 protein. The data show about 900,000 distinct CDR3 sequences, 48% seen once. The sample belongs to a study of blood T cells in healthy people across ages. Germline-derived CDR1 and CDR2 are SQVTM and ANQGSEA. CDR3 length: 11 amino acids. V is TRBV29-1 and J is TRBJ2-5; the D is unclear. The J call is in doubt because the DNA end fits TRBJ2-7 better. The sequenced sample was blood. The clonotype was recovered from a man aged 30 to 39 in good health. DNA of the CDR3: TGCAGCGTTGTTGCCAGAGGCGAGCAGTACTTC. Amino acid sequence: CSVVARGEQYF.